This is a list of T cell receptor beta chains from one sample in a study of T-cell memory formation after mild COVID-19. From the 5' RACE reads, TCRdb called clonotypes with MiXCR, one entry per CDR3 protein. Here the sample spans fewer than 650,000 distinct CDR3 sequences, roughly a sixth being singletons. Sequenced sample: PBMCs or a T cell subset sorted from them (not recorded which). The source of these receptors is an adult woman who had mild COVID-19 (a few samples of this study predate the infection). Cell type and time point are not known. The CDR3 runs from the conserved cysteine through the conserved F or W. A D gene is named only where the DNA matches it firmly. Not all rows give a size; the values are once, few, many and, for expanded clones, a class.

many,TRBV24-1,TRBJ2-4,NA,TGTGCCACCAGTGACCAGACGGTAAACATTCAGTACTTC,CATSDQTVNIQYF
NA,TRBV5-1,TRBJ2-7,TRBD1,TGCGCCAGCAGCGACGATGGGGACAGGGTTTTCCACGAGCAGTACTTC,CASSDDGDRVFHEQYF
NA,TRBV4-3,TRBJ2-7,TRBD2,TGCGCCAGCAGCCAAGCCCGAGGCACTAGCGGCTACCTCTACGAGCAGTACTTC,CASSQARGTSGYLYEQYF
NA,TRBV6-1,TRBJ2-1,NA,TGTGCCAGCAGTTCGAGGGGTTATGAGCAGTTCTTC,CASSSRGYEQFF
NA,TRBV2,TRBJ2-1,TRBD2,TGTGCCAGCCCCCATAAGACTAGCGGGAGGACCTCCTACAATGAGCAGTTCTTC,CASPHKTSGRTSYNEQFF
NA,TRBV2,TRBJ2-7,TRBD2,TGTGCCAGCAGTTCTCTTCCCGGGGGGGCGTGGCAGTACTTC,CASSSLPGGAWQYF
NA,TRBV4-2,TRBJ2-5,NA,TGTGCCAGCAGCCAACCGGAGGGACGAGAGACCCAGTACTTC,CASSQPEGRETQYF
few,TRBV12-3/TRBV12-4,TRBJ2-7,TRBD2,TGTGCCAGCAGTCGAGTTCGGATAGCGGGGGCCTACGAGCAGTACTTC,CASSRVRIAGAYEQYF
few,TRBV7-9,TRBJ1-4,NA,TGTGCCAGCAGCCCCCAAACCCGGGAAAAAGTAGAAAAACTGTTTTTT,CASSPQTREKVEKLFF
NA,TRBV2,TRBJ1-2,NA,TGTGCCAGCAGTGATAGGAGGGGCACTAACTATGGCTACACCTTC,CASSDRRGTNYGYTF
few,TRBV7-9,TRBJ2-6,TRBD2,TGTGCCAGCAGCTTGGCCCAAGGGAGGGCTGGGGCCAACGTCCTGACTTTC,CASSLAQGRAGANVLTF
few,TRBV24-1,TRBJ2-3,NA,TGTGCCACCAGTGATTTGCGGTTACAGGGAGCGGATACGCAGTATTTT,CATSDLRLQGADTQYF
NA,TRBV12-3/TRBV12-4,TRBJ2-1,TRBD2,TGTGCCAGCAGTTTATACCCGGGAGGGCTTAAAGCTGAGCAGTTCTTC,CASSLYPGGLKAEQFF
few,TRBV10-3,TRBJ1-1,NA,TGTGCCATCAGTGACCAAGTGAACACTGAAGCTTTCTTT,CAISDQVNTEAFF
few,TRBV7-8,TRBJ2-3,NA,TGTGCCAGCAGCCGCGCGGACTGGCGAACCACAGATACGCAGTATTTT,CASSRADWRTTDTQYF
NA,TRBV6-8,TRBJ1-5,NA,TGTGCCAGCAGTTACCCGAAAAAAAGGGTAAATCAGCCCCAGCATTTT,CASSYPKKRVNQPQHF
NA,TRBV5-1,TRBJ1-4,NA,TGCGCCAGCAGCCTCGGAACGGGGATCGGTGAAAAACTGTTTTTT,CASSLGTGIGEKLFF
NA,TRBV19,TRBJ1-5,NA,TGTGCCAGTAGTATATTGGAGGAAGATAGCAATCAGCCCCAGCATTTT,CASSILEEDSNQPQHF
few,TRBV12-3/TRBV12-4,TRBJ2-3,NA,TGTGCCAGCAGTTTCAGACTAGGAGGCACAGATACGCAGTATTTT,CASSFRLGGTDTQYF
few,TRBV5-1,TRBJ1-1,TRBD1,TGCGCCAGCAGCAAAGGACAGGGTCCCAGGAACACTGAAGCTTTCTTT,CASSKGQGPRNTEAFF
NA,TRBV9,TRBJ2-1,TRBD2,TGTGCCAGCAGCGTGGGCGGGAGGGGCAATGAGCAGTTCTTC,CASSVGGRGNEQFF
few,TRBV2,TRBJ2-1,TRBD2,TGTGCCAGCAGCCGGTCGGGGGGGCAGAAGGGCAATGAGCAGTTCTTC,CASSRSGGQKGNEQFF
NA,TRBV3-1,TRBJ1-1,NA,TGTGCCAGCAGCCAAGTAGAGGCGAACACTGAAGCTTTCTTT,CASSQVEANTEAFF
few,TRBV24-1,TRBJ2-7,NA,TGTGCCACCAGTGGATCTAGCGTCCACGAGCAGTACTTC,CATSGSSVHEQYF
few,TRBV6-5,TRBJ2-7,TRBD1,TGTGCCAGCAGTTATGACAGGGGCTCCTACGAGCAGTACTTC,CASSYDRGSYEQYF
NA,TRBV12-3/TRBV12-4,TRBJ1-2,TRBD1,TGTGCCAGCAGTTTTCGTCCGGACAGGGGATTCTCCTACACCTTC,CASSFRPDRGFSYTF
once,TRBV5-1,TRBJ1-1,NA,TGCGCCAGCAGCTTGGCCACGGGACCTTCCACTGAAGCTTTCTTT,CASSLATGPSTEAFF
NA,TRBV11-2,TRBJ2-1,NA,TGTGCCAGCAGCTTCCGGGACTCGACGGAAGAGCAGTTCTTC,CASSFRDSTEEQFF
many,TRBV6-4,TRBJ2-3,TRBD2,TGTGCCAGCAGTAAAACTAGCGGGGGCACAGATACGCAGTATTTT,CASSKTSGGTDTQYF
NA,TRBV18,TRBJ2-1,TRBD1,TGTGCCAGCTCACCGGGACAGGGGCTCGGTGAGCAGTTCTTC,CASSPGQGLGEQFF
NA,TRBV24-1,TRBJ2-2,NA,TGTGCCACCAGTGTCCCTACGAACACCGGGGAGCTGTTTTTT,CATSVPTNTGELFF
NA,TRBV27,TRBJ1-2,NA,TGTGCCAGCAGTTTGTTCAGCGGCCCGGGCTATGGCTACACCTTC,CASSLFSGPGYGYTF
few,TRBV30,TRBJ2-6,NA,TGTGCCTGGAGTCGCCCCTCTGGGGCCAACGTCCTGACTTTC,CAWSRPSGANVLTF
NA,TRBV7-3,TRBJ2-1,TRBD2,TGTGCCAGCAGCGGGGCAAGACTAGCGGGAGATAACTACAATGAGCAGTTCTTC,CASSGARLAGDNYNEQFF
NA,TRBV30,TRBJ1-5,TRBD1,TGTGCCTGGAGTTCCCACAGGGGGTTAGATCAGCCCCAGCATTTT,CAWSSHRGLDQPQHF
NA,TRBV6-6,TRBJ1-2,TRBD1,TGTGCCAGCAGTGGACAGGGGACGAACTATGGCTACACCTTC,CASSGQGTNYGYTF
NA,TRBV7-3,TRBJ2-7,NA,TGTGCCAGCAGCCTGGACAGCACCTACGAGCAGTACTTC,CASSLDSTYEQYF
NA,TRBV30,TRBJ2-3,NA,TGTGCCTGGAGCGTTGGAGGACTTCGCACAGATACGCAGTATTTT,CAWSVGGLRTDTQYF
NA,TRBV10-3,TRBJ1-2,NA,TGTGCCATCAGTGATAAGGGCCAGGGATATGGCTACACCTTC,CAISDKGQGYGYTF
NA,TRBV7-8,TRBJ2-1,NA,TGTGCCAGCAGCTTAGGGACAAACGCGAATGAGCAGTTCTTC,CASSLGTNANEQFF
few,TRBV4-1,TRBJ2-7,TRBD1,TGCGCCAGCAGCCAAGTGGGGACAGGGAAGTCCTACGAGCAGTACTTC,CASSQVGTGKSYEQYF
few,TRBV5-1,TRBJ2-6,TRBD1,TGCGCCAGCAGCTCGAAGACAGGGGCTGGGGCCAACGTCCTGACTTTC,CASSSKTGAGANVLTF
NA,TRBV2,TRBJ1-3,TRBD1,TGTGCCAGCACGACAGGGCACTCTGGAAACACCATATATTTT,CASTTGHSGNTIYF
NA,TRBV5-1,TRBJ2-7,NA,TGCGCCAGCAGCTTGTCAGAGGCCGAGGTATCTTGGTCCTACGAGCAGTACTTC,CASSLSEAEVSWSYEQYF
many,TRBV12-3/TRBV12-4,TRBJ2-7,NA,TGTGCCAGCAGTCTCCGGAACGAGCAGTACTTC,CASSLRNEQYF